Below are 26 T cell receptor beta chains sequenced from a single sample in a study of radiation and T cells in renal cell carcinoma. Sample time point: blood 4 weeks post-SBRT, at nephrectomy. Indicated treatment: 15 Gy SBRT to primary tumor, nephrectomy 4 weeks later. Measured with immunoSEQ multiplex PCR; TCRdb has only the in-frame clones, and not every one. The table records tens of thousands of clones, about 83% of them present only once. The sequencing used blood, collected from a patient whose treatment included radiotherapy and nephrectomy. These receptors were taken from a man aged 60-69 years with renal cell carcinoma.

This clone has a handful of counts. DNA for the CDR3: TGCGCCAGCAGCTCCGGACTAGCTGATGAGCAGTTCTTC. Translated: CASSSGLADEQFF. V and J are TRBV5-1 and TRBJ2-1, with TRBD2 matching over 8 bases. Germline loops: CDR1 SGHRS, CDR2 YFSETQ. The CDR3 length is 13 residues. The V gene end was trimmed by 3 bases and the J gene end by 8 bases; junction bases not matched to a gene: 4.

V usage is TRBV7-2 and J usage is TRBJ2-3, with D unresolved. V lost 5 bases, J lost 0 bases, and 12 bases lay in between. The germline CDR1 and CDR2 sequences are SGHTA and FQGNSA. This CDR3 is 15 amino acids long. CDR3 in amino acids: CASSPYLGSTDTQYF. CDR3 bases: TGTGCCAGCAGCCCCTATCTGGGGAGCACAGATACGCAGTATTTT.

The V gene is TRBV29-1, the J gene TRBJ2-1; a weak D match, TRBD1 (9 bases). Germline V gene lookup returns CDR1 SQVTM and CDR2 ANQGSEA. CDR3 size: 13 residues. For the CDR3, the DNA is TGCAGGGGACAGGGACTAGGGATCAATGAGCAGTTCTTC. Its translation: CRGQGLGINEQFF.

The rearrangement uses TRBV14 and TRBJ1-2; possibly TRBD1 for D (5 bases). Trimming pared 0 bases from V and 8 bases from J, leaving 16 bases between. Germline values: CDR1 SGHDN, CDR2 FVKESK. The CDR3 loop spans 15 amino acids. CDR3 sequence: CASSQEYGRAGGYTF. CDR3 bases: TGTGCCAGCAGCCAAGAATATGGCAGGGCTGGGGGCTACACCTTC.

This chain uses TRBV18 with TRBJ2-1; a weak D match, TRBD2 (5 bases). Trimming took 0 bases from V and 5 from J, leaving 14 bases between them. This CDR3 spans 16 amino acids. Germline V CDR1 and CDR2: KGHSH, LQKENI. In nucleotides, the CDR3 is TGTGCCAGCTCACCACCGGCAGCGGAGTCAAACAATGAGCAGTTCTTC. This codes for CASSPPAAESNNEQFF. Full variable domain (rest looked up from reference TRBV18 and TRBJ2-1): NAGVMQNPRHLVRRRGQEARLRCSPMKGHSHVYWYRQLPEEGLKFMVYLQKENIIDESGMPKERFSAEFPKEGPSILRIQQVVRGDSAAYFCASSPPAAESNNEQFFGPGTRLTVL.

This rearrangement joins TRBV7-2 to TRBJ1-2; D perhaps matches TRBD1 (6 bases). Per germline, CDR1 SGHTA and CDR2 FQGNSA. Trimming took 1 base from V and 6 from J, leaving 18 bases between them. The CDR3 consists of 16 residues. The CDR3 is CASSLEWGASDNGYTF. In DNA, the CDR3 is TGTGCCAGCAGCTTAGAATGGGGGGCTTCGGATAATGGCTACACCTTC.

The genes are TRBV4-3 and TRBJ1-1, with a tentative D call TRBD1 (5 bases). V shed 4 bases and J shed 1 base, with 7 bases lying between them. Germline loops: CDR1 LGHNA, CDR2 YSLEER. The CDR3 is 13 residues long. In DNA form, the CDR3 reads TGCGCCAGCAGCCCGAGGGGGAACACTGAAGCTTTCTTT. Its protein is CASSPRGNTEAFF.

This chain connects TRBV6-5 to TRBJ1-2, with D possibly matching TRBD1 (5 bases). V was shortened by 7 bases and J by 1 base, with 10 bases between the two germline ends. Per germline, CDR1 MNHEY and CDR2 SVGAGI. The CDR3 has 13 residues. CDR3: CASTPRGNYGYTF. Written as DNA, the CDR3 is TGTGCCAGCACCCCGAGGGGTAACTATGGCTACACCTTC.

This clone was picked up a small number of times. Other DNA sequences from this sample encode an identical CDR3 as well. The chain combines TRBV15 with TRBJ2-5, with 8 bases that match TRBD1. Germline V CDR1 and CDR2: LNHNV, YYDKDF (reference sequence). With V trimmed by 0 bases and J by 3 bases, 3 bases remained unmatched. This CDR3 is 15 amino acids long. The CDR3 loop is CATSRDLGQEETQYF. CDR3 bases: TGTGCCACCAGCAGAGATTTGGGACAGGAAGAGACCCAGTACTTC.

This clone has a single count. The V call is TRBV6-1, the J call TRBJ1-4; D gene unclear. The CDR3 runs 14 residues. Germline V gene lookup returns CDR1 MNHNS and CDR2 SASEGT. Trimming stripped 8 bases from V and 2 bases from J, with 12 bases between. The CDR3 DNA reads as TGTGCCAGCGGGGAGGGCCGGACTAATGAAAAACTGTTTTTT. Its protein product is CASGEGRTNEKLFF.

This clone was counted between two and nine times. V gene TRBV5-4 combines with J gene TRBJ2-1, with D perhaps TRBD2 (6 bases). The CDR3 has 17 amino acids. CDR1 and CDR2 (germline): SGHNT, YYREEE (reference sequence). Between the trimmed V and J ends, which lost 2 bases and 2 bases, there was a span of 17 bases. The CDR3 is CASSFGGSQGTYNEQFF. The CDR3 coding sequence is TGTGCCAGCAGCTTCGGAGGGTCCCAAGGGACCTACAATGAGCAGTTCTTC.

This clone was observed a few times. The chain links TRBV14 to TRBJ2-3, with D uncertain. V lost 5 bases and J 5 bases, leaving 14 bases between the germline ends. The CDR3 is 14 amino acids. Germline values: CDR1 SGHDN, CDR2 FVKESK. The CDR3 sequence: CASSLRVLGDTQYF. The CDR3 DNA reads as TGTGCCAGCAGCTTACGGGTTCTAGGAGATACGCAGTATTTT. The full variable domain, in which reference TRBV14 and TRBJ2-3 provide the parts outside the CDR3, is EAGVTQFPSHSVIEKGQTVTLRCDPISGHDNLYWYRRVMGKEIKFLLHFVKESKQDESGMPNNRFLAERTGGTYSTLKVQPAELEDSGVYFCASSLRVLGDTQYFGPGTRLTVL.

The J gene is TRBJ2-1, the V gene TRBV7-9, with 10 bases aligning to TRBD2. The V gene's germline CDR1 is SEHNR and CDR2 FQNEAQ (reference sequence). This CDR3 comprises 16 residues. The trim removed 1 base at V and 8 bases at J, leaving 8 bases unmatched. CDR3 sequence reads: CASSLERPSGGYEQFF. The CDR3 DNA reads TGTGCCAGCAGCTTAGAACGGCCTAGCGGGGGCTATGAGCAGTTCTTC.

This rearrangement joins TRBV7-2 to TRBJ2-2, with D uncertain. The V and J ends lost 10 bases and 6 bases respectively, with 18 bases between them. The CDR3 length is 14 residues. The germline V gene encodes CDR1 SGHTA and CDR2 FQGNSA. Here the CDR3 DNA reads TGTGCCACCTTTCAAACGCAGTGGTCCGGGGAGCTGTTTTTT. Its translation is CATFQTQWSGELFF.

V and J are TRBV30 and TRBJ2-1, with 7 bases identical to TRBD2. The CDR3 runs to 14 residues. CDR1 is GTSNPN, CDR2 SVGIG, per germline (reference sequence). J gave up 8 bases and V 0 bases, and 7 bases lay outside the gene matches. DNA of the CDR3: TGTGCCTGGAGTGTACGAAGCGGGATCGATGAGCAGTTCTTC. It encodes CAWSVRSGIDEQFF.

The J gene is TRBJ2-5, the V gene TRBV4-1; no reliable D call. V was cut by 4 bases and J by 5 bases, with 17 bases left in between. The CDR3 extends over 15 amino acids. Looked up from germline, CDR1 is MGHRA and CDR2 is YSYEKL. CDR3 sequence: CASSPPNGDLETQYF. The CDR3 DNA reads TGCGCCAGCAGCCCCCCGAATGGGGATCTGGAGACCCAGTACTTC.

The rearrangement links TRBV10-1 to TRBJ2-5; 12 bases match TRBD2. The CDR3 is 15 amino acids. Germline V CDR1 and CDR2: WNHNN, SYGVQD (reference sequence). Losses at the gene ends were 6 bases for V and 4 bases for J; bases not matched to a gene: 6. The CDR3 protein is CASSPTSGSRETQYF. The CDR3 region has the DNA TGCGCCAGCAGCCCGACTAGCGGGAGCCGAGAGACCCAGTACTTC.

This chain uses TRBV19 with TRBJ2-1, with TRBD1 as a possible D gene (5 bases). The CDR3 length is 13 residues. V gave up 7 bases and J gave up 10 bases, with 17 bases separating them. Germline CDR1 LNHDA, CDR2 SQIVND (reference sequence). In DNA form, the CDR3 reads TGTGCCAGTACCCCGTTAAGGGGTCAGGAGCAGTTCTTC. Its protein product is CASTPLRGQEQFF.

This rearrangement joins TRBV7-2 to TRBJ2-5, with D perhaps matching TRBD2 (6 bases). From germline, CDR1 is SGHTA and CDR2 FQGNSA. This CDR3 is 15 amino acids long. V was trimmed by 4 bases and J by 2 bases, leaving 14 bases between them. The CDR3 loop is CASSWMGGLQETQYF. CDR3 coding DNA: TGTGCCAGCAGCTGGATGGGAGGACTACAAGAGACCCAGTACTTC.

The V and J genes are TRBV7-9 and TRBJ1-5; D gene uncertain. V was clipped by 0 bases and J by 10 bases, with 13 bases between them. Germline V gene lookup returns CDR1 SEHNR and CDR2 FQNEAQ (reference sequence). The CDR3 totals 14 residues. CDR3 residues: CASSLASLEAPQHF. The CDR3 DNA reads TGTGCCAGCAGCTTAGCGTCACTCGAGGCTCCCCAGCATTTT. Combining the CDR3 with reference TRBV7-9 and TRBJ1-5 gives the whole variable domain DTGVSQNPRHKITKRGQNVTFRCDPISEHNRLYWYRQTLGQGPEFLTYFQNEAQLEKSRLLSDRFSAERPKGSFSTLEIQRTEQGDSAMYLCASSLASLEAPQHFGDGTRLSIL.

The chain combines TRBV30 with TRBJ2-5; a weak D match, TRBD1 (6 bases). Germline V gene data show CDR1 as GTSNPN and CDR2 as SVGIG (reference sequence). V was clipped by 4 bases and J by 5 bases, with 14 bases between them. This CDR3 is built from 13 residues. The CDR3 loop reads CAWKGHQGETQYF. The CDR3 DNA follows: TGTGCCTGGAAAGGACACCAGGGGGAGACCCAGTACTTC.

The CDR3 coding sequence is TGCGCCAGCTGCCCCGGGACAGCCCTCGGGGAAAAACTGTTTTTT. This translates into CASCPGTALGEKLFF. The V call is TRBV5-1, the J call TRBJ1-4; 7 bases line up with TRBD1. CDR3 length: 15 residues. Trimming took 7 bases from V and 8 from J; bases not matched to a gene: 14. Germline V gives CDR1 SGHRS, CDR2 YFSETQ.

The CDR3 region has the DNA TGCGCCAGCAGCTTGAGCCGACAGACAGATACGCAGTATTTT. Protein sequence: CASSLSRQTDTQYF. This sequence joins TRBV5-1 and TRBJ2-3; weak D call: TRBD1 (5 bases). Looked up from germline, CDR1 is SGHRS and CDR2 is YFSETQ. V was trimmed by 1 base and J by 3 bases, leaving 9 bases between them. The CDR3 has 14 residues.

The chain couples TRBV7-6 to TRBJ1-2, with no clear D. V lost 5 bases to trimming and J lost 4 bases, with 17 bases between them. Germline loops: CDR1 SGHVS, CDR2 FNYEAQ. This CDR3 spans 15 amino acids. Here the CDR3 DNA reads TGTGCCAGCAGCCCTACAGCTCCCTCCCTCTATGGCTACACCTTC. It codes for CASSPTAPSLYGYTF. Full variable domain (remainder filled in from reference TRBV7-6 and TRBJ1-2): GAGVSQSPRYKVTKRGQDVALRCDPISGHVSLYWYRQALGQGPEFLTYFNYEAQQDKSGLPNDRFSAERPEGSISTLTIQRTEQRDSAMYRCASSPTAPSLYGYTFGSGTRLTVV.

The J gene is TRBJ1-5, the V gene TRBV5-1, with D hard to call. The CDR3 has 13 residues. Trimming removed 0 bases at V and 7 bases at J, with 8 bases between. Per germline, CDR1 SGHRS and CDR2 YFSETQ. CDR3 DNA sequence: TGCGCCAGCAGCTTGGGGACCAACCAGCCCCAGCATTTT. Translation gives CASSLGTNQPQHF.

Written as DNA, the CDR3 is TGTGCCAGCAGCTTAGCCTTCGGGAGACAGACGGGGACTGAAGCTTTCTTT. Amino acid sequence: CASSLAFGRQTGTEAFF. The chain is built from TRBV11-3 and TRBJ1-1; D is possibly TRBD1 (5 bases). The CDR3 contains 17 residues. Germline-derived CDR1 and CDR2 are SGHNT and YENEEA. V was cut by 1 base and J by 5 bases, with 20 bases left in between.